These T cell receptor beta chains were read from a single sample in a study of blood T cells in healthy people across ages. TCRdb itself ran the 5' RACE reads through MiXCR, one entry per CDR3 protein. The table has hundreds of thousands of distinct CDR3 sequences, about 30% seen once. Sample: blood. Receptors were obtained from an elderly woman in good health. CDR3s leave out the opening cysteine and the closing phenylalanine or tryptophan.

12,TRBJ1-2,TRBV30,AWSFTGTGIGYT
17,TRBJ2-3,TRBV12-3/TRBV12-4,ASSRGVGGGAVNADAQY
12,TRBJ1-2,TRBV27,ASSLSDRVRGYT
13,TRBJ2-3,TRBV7-2,ASSLGGTDTDTQY
11,TRBJ2-7,TRBV24-1,ATSDINIYEQY
13,TRBJ1-2,TRBV7-6,ASSARVSLNYGYT
13,TRBJ2-5,TRBV7-9,ASSPSGGLQETQY
11,TRBJ1-2,TRBV20-1,SALPRRGDGYT
13,TRBJ2-7,TRBV20-1,SATAPAGGPGEQY
13,TRBJ2-1,TRBV6-5,ASSYGTGVGNEQF
10,TRBJ2-1,TRBV12-3/TRBV12-4,ASSTSYNEQF
12,TRBJ1-2,TRBV29-1,SVEGGQGSYGCT
15,TRBJ2-3,TRBV28,ASSARAGDLSTDTQY
9,TRBJ2-7,TRBV30,ACERAFEQY
11,TRBJ1-2,TRBV20-1,SASETSNYGYT
9,TRBJ2-5,TRBV29-1,SVHYLETQY
14,TRBJ2-7,TRBV6-2/TRBV6-3,ASSYSTLGEGYEQY
11,TRBJ1-4,TRBV30,AWRGQTMGKLF
10,TRBJ2-1,TRBV2,ASSDPRNGQF
11,TRBJ1-6,TRBV20-1,SAHPGGNSPLH